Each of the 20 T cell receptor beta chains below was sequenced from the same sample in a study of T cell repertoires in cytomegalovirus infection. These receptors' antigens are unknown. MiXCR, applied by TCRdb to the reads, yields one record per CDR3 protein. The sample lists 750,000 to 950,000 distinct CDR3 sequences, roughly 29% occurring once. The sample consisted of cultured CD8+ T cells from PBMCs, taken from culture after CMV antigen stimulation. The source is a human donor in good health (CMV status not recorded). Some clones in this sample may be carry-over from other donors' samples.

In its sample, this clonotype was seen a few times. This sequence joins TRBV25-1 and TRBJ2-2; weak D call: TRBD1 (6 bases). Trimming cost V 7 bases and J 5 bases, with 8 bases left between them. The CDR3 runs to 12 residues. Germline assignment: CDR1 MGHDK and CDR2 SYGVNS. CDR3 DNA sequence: TGTGCCAGCAACAGGGTTACCGGGGAGCTGTTTTTT. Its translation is CASNRVTGELFF.

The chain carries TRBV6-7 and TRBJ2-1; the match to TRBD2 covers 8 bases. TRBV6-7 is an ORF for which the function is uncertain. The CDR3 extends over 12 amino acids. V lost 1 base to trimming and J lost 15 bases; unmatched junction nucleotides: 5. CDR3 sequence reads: CASSYYRRGAFF. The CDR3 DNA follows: TGTGCCAGCAGTTACTACCGGCGGGGGGCGTTCTTC.

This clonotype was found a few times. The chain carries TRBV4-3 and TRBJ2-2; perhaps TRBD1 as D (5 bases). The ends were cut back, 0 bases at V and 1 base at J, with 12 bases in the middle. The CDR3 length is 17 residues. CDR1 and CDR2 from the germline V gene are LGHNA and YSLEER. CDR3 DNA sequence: TGCGCCAGCAGCCAAGACCCCCACGGACAGAACACCGGGGAGCTGTTTTTT. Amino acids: CASSQDPHGQNTGELFF.

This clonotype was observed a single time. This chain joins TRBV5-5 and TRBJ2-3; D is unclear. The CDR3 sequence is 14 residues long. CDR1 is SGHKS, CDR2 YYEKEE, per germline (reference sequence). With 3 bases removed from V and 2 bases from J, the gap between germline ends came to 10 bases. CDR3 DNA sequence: TGTGCCAGCAGCTCGGAGTTGTACACAGATACGCAGTATTTT. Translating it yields CASSSELYTDTQYF.

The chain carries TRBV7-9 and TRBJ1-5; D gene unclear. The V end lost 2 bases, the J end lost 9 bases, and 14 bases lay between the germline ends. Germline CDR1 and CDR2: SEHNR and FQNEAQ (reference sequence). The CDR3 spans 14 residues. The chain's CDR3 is CASSLPRTGGPQHF. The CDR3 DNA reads TGTGCCAGCAGCTTACCCAGGACTGGCGGGCCCCAGCATTTT.

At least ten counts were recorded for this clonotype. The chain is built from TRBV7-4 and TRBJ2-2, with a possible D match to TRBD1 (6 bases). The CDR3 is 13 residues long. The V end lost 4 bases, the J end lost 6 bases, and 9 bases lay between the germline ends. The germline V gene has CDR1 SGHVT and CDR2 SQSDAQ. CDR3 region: CASSSGDSGELFF. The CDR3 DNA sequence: TGTGCCAGCAGCTCAGGGGATTCCGGGGAGCTGTTTTTT.

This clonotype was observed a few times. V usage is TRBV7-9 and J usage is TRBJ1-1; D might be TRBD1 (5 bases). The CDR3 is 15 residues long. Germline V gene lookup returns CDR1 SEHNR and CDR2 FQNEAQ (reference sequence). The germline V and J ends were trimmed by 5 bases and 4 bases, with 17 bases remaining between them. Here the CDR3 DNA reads TGTGCCAGCAGCCCTCTGGAGGGGTTGGGCACTGAAGCTTTCTTT. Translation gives CASSPLEGLGTEAFF.

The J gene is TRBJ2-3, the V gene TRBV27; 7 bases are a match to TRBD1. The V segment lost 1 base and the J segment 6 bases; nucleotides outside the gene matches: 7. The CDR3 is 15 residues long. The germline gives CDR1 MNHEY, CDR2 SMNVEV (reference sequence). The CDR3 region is CASSLWTGPGDTQYF. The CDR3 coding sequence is TGTGCCAGCAGTTTATGGACAGGCCCGGGGGATACGCAGTATTTT.

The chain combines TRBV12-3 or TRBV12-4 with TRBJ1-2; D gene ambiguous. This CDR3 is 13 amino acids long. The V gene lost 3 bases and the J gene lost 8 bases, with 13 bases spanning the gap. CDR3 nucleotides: TGTGCCAGCAGTTTCGAGCGGGGAATAGGCTACACCTTC. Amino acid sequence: CASSFERGIGYTF.

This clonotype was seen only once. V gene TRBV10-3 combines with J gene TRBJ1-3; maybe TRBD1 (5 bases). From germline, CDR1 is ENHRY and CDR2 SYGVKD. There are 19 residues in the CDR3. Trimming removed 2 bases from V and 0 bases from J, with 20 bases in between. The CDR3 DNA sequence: TGTGCCATCAGTGAGCAGGGTCCCGGTCGTGCCCTCTCTGGAAACACCATATATTTT. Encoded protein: CAISEQGPGRALSGNTIYF.

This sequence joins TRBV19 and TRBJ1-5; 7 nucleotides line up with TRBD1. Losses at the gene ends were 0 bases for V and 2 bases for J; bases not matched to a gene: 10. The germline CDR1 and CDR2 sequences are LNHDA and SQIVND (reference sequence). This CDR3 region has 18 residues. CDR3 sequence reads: CASSIDRQGGLGNQPQHF. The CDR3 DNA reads TGTGCCAGTAGTATAGATCGACAGGGAGGACTTGGCAATCAGCCCCAGCATTTT.

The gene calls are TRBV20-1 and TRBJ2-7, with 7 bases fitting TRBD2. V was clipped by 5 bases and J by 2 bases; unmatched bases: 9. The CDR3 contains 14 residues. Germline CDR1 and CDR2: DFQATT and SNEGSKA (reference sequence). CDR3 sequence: CSAWTGTNTYEQYV. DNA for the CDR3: TGCAGTGCTTGGACCGGGACTAATACCTACGAGCAGTACGTC.

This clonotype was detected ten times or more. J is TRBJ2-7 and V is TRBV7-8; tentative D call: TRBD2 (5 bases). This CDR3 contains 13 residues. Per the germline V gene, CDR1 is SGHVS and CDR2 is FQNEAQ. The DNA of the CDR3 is TGTGCAACCAGCGAAGGGCCTAGCCCCGAGCAGTACGTC. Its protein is CATSEGPSPEQYV.

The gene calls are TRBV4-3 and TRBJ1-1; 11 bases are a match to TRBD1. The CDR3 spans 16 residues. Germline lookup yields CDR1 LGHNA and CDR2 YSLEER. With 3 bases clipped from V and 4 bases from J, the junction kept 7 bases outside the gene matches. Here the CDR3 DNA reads TGCGCCAGCAGCCACGGAGGGACAGGGGGAGGCACTGAAGCTTTCTTT. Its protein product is CASSHGGTGGGTEAFF.

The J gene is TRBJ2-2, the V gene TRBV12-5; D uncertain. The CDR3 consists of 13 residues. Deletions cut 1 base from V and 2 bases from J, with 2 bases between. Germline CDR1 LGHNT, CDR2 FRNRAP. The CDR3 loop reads CASGLENTGELFF. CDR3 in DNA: TGTGCTAGTGGTTTGGAAAACACCGGGGAGCTGTTTTTT.

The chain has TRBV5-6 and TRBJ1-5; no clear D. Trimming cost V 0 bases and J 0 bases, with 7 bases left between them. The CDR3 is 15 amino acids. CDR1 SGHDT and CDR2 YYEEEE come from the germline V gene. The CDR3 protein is CASSLEQDSNQPQHF. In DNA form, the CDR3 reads TGTGCCAGCAGCTTGGAGCAGGATAGCAATCAGCCCCAGCATTTT.

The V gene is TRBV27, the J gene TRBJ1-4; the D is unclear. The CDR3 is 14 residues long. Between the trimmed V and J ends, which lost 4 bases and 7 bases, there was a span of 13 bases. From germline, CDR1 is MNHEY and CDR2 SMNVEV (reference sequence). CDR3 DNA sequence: TGTGCCAGCAGTTCCCGACTTGGGAGTGAAAAACTGTTTTTT. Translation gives CASSSRLGSEKLFF. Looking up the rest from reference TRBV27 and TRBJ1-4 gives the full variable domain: EAQVTQNPRYLITVTGKKLTVTCSQNMNHEYMSWYRQDPGLGLRQIYYSMNVEVTDKGDVPEGYKVSRKEKRNFPLILESPSPNQTSLYFCASSSRLGSEKLFFGSGTQLSVL.

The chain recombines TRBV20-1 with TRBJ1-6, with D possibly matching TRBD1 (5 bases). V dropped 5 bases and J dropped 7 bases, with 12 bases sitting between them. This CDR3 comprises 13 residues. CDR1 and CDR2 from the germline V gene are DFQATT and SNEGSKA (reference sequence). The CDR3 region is CSARRDRNSPLHF. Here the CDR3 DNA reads TGCAGTGCTCGTAGGGACCGAAATTCACCCCTCCACTTT.

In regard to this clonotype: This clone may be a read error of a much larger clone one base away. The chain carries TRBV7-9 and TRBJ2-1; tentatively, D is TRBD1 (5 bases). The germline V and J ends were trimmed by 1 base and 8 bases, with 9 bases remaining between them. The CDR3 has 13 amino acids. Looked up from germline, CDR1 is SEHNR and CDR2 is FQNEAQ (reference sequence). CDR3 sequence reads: CASSLVWGDEQFF. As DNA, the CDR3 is TGTGCCAGCAGCTTAGTGTGGGGCGATGAGCAGTTCTTC.

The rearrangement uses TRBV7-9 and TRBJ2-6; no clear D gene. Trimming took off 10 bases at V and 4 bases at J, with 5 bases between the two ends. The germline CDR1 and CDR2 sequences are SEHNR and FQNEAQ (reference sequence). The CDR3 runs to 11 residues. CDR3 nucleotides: TGTGCCATCACCGGGGCCAACGTCCTGACTTTC. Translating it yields CAITGANVLTF.